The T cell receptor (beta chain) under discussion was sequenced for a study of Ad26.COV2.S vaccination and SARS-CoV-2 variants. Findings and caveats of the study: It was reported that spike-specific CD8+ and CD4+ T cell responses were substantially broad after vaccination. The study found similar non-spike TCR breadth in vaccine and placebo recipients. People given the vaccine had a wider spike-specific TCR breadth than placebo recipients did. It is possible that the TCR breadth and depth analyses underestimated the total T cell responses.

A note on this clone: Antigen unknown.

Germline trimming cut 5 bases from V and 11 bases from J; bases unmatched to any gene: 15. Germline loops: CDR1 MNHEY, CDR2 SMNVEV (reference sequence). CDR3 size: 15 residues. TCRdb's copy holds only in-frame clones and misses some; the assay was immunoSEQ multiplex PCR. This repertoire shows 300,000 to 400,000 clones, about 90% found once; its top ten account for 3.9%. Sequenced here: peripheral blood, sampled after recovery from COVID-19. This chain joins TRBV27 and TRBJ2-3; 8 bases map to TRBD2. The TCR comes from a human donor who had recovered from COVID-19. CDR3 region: CASSVPGLVGGWQYF. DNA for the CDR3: TGTGCCAGCAGTGTACCGGGACTAGTGGGGGGTTGGCAGTATTTT.